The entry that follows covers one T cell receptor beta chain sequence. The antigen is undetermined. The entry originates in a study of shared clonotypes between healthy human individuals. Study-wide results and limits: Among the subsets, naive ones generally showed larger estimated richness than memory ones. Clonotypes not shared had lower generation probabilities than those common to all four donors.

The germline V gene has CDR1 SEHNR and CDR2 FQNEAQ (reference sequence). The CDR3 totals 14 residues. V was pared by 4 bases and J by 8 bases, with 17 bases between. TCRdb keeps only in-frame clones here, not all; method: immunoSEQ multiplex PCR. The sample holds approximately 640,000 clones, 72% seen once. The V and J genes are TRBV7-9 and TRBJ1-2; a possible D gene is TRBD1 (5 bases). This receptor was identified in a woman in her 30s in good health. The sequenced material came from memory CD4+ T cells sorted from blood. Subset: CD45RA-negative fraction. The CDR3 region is CASSYTGESQGYTF. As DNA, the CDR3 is TGTGCCAGCAGCTATACGGGGGAATCTCAGGGCTACACCTTC.